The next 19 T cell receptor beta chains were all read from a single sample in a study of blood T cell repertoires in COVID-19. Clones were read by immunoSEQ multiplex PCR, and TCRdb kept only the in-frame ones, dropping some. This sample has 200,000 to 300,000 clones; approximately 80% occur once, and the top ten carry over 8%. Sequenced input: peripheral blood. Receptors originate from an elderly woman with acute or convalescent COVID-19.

In nucleotides, the CDR3 is TGTGCCAGCAGTTACCTAGCGGGGGCCGGGGAGCTGTTTTTT. This encodes CASSYLAGAGELFF. V gene TRBV6-5 combines with J gene TRBJ2-2; 10 bases match TRBD2. V gave up 2 bases and J gave up 6 bases; unmatched junction bases: 0. This CDR3 spans 14 amino acids. Germline V CDR1 and CDR2: MNHEY, SVGAGI.

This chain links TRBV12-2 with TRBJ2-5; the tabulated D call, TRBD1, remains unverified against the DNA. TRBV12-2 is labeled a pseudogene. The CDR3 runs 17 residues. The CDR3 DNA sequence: TGTGCAAGTCGCTTAGGAGCAAACCGGGACAGCCAAGAGACCCAGTACTTC. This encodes CASRLGANRDSQETQYF.

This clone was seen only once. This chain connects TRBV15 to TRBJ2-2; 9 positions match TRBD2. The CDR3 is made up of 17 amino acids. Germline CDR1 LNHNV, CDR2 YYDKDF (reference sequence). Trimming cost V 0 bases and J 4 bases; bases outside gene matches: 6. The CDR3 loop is CATSRDRAGGPTGELFF. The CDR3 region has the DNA TGTGCCACCAGCAGAGATCGGGCGGGGGGGCCCACCGGGGAGCTGTTTTTT.

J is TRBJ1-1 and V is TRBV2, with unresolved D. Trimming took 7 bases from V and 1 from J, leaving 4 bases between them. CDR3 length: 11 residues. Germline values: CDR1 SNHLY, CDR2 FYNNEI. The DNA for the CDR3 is TGTGCCAGCACCCAGAACACTGAAGCTTTCTTT. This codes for CASTQNTEAFF.

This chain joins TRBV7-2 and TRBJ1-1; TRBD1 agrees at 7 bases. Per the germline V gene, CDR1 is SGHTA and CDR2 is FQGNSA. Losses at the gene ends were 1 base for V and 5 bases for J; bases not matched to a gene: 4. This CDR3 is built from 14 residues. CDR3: CASSLGGRGTEAFF. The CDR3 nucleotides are TGTGCCAGCAGCTTAGGGGGCAGGGGGACTGAAGCTTTCTTT.

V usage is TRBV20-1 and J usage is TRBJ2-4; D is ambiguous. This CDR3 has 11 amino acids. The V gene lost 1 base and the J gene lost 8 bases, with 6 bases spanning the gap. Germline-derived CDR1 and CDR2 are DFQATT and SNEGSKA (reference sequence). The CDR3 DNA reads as TGCAGTGCTAGAGGTCAGGACATTCAGTACTTC. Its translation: CSARGQDIQYF.

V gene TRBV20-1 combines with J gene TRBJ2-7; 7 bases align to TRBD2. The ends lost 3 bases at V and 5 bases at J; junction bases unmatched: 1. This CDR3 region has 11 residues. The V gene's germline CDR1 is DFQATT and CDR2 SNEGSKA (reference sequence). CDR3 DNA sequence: TGCAGTGCTAGTCGGGGGGACGAGCAGTACTTC. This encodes CSASRGDEQYF.

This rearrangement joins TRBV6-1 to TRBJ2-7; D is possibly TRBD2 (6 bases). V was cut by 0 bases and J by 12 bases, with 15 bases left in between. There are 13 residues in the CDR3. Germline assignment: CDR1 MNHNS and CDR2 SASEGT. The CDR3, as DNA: TGTGCCAGCAGTGAAGCGTTGAGGGGAGGTCGGTACTTC. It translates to CASSEALRGGRYF.

This CDR3 reads CASSQGPGQSLFNYGYTF. The CDR3 coding sequence is TGTGCCAGCAGCCAAGGACCAGGACAGTCCCTTTTTAACTATGGCTACACCTTC. This rearrangement joins TRBV4-2 to TRBJ1-2; TRBD1 might be the D (6 bases). The CDR3 contains 18 residues. The V and J ends lost 1 base and 1 base respectively, with 19 bases between them. The germline gives CDR1 LGHNA, CDR2 YNFKEQ.

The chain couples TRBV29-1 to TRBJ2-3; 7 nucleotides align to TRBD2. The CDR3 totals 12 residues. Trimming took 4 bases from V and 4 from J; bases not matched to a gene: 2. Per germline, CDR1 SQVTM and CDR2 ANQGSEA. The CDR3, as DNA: TGCAGCGTTGGAGGGAGGGCAGATACGCAGTATTTT. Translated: CSVGGRADTQYF.

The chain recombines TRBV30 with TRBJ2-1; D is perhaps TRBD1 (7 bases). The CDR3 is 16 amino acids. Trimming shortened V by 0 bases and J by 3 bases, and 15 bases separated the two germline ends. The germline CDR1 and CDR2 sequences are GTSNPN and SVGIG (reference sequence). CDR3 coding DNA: TGTGCCTGGAGTGTAGGGGGGACAGCCTACTACAATGAGCAGTTCTTC. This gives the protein CAWSVGGTAYYNEQFF.

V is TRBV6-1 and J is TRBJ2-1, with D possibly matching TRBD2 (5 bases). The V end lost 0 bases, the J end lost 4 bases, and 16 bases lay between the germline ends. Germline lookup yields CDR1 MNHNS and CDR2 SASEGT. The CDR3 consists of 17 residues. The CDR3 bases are TGTGCCAGCAGTGAAGCGCTGAAGAGGGAAATTTACAATGAGCAGTTCTTC. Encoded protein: CASSEALKREIYNEQFF.

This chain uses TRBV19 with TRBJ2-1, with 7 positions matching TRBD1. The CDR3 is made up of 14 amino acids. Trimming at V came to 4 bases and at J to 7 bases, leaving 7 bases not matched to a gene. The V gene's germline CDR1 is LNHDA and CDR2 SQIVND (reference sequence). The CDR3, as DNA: TGTGCCAGTAGTACCCGGCCCAGGGGGAATGAGCAGTTCTTC. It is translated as CASSTRPRGNEQFF.

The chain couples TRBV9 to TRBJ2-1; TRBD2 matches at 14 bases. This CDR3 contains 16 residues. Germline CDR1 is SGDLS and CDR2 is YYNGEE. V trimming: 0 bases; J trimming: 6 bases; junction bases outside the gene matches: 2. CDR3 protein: CASSVGLAGGTNEQFF. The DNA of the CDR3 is TGTGCCAGCAGCGTAGGACTAGCGGGGGGGACCAATGAGCAGTTCTTC.

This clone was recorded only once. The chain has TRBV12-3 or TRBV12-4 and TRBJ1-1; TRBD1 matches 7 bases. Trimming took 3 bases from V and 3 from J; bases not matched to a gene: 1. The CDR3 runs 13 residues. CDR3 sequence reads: CASSFDRDTEAFF. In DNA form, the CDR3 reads TGTGCCAGCAGTTTTGACAGGGACACTGAAGCTTTCTTT.

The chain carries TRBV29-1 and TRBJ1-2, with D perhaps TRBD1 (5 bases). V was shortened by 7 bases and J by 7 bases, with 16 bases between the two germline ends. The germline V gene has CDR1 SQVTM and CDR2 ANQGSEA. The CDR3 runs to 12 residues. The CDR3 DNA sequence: TGCAGCGCCCGTGGGGGGGTGGGTGGCTACACCTTC. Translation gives CSARGGVGGYTF. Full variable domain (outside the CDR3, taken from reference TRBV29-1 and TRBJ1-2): SAVISQKPSRDICQRGTSLTIQCQVDSQVTMMFWYRQQPGQSLTLIATANQGSEATYESGFVIDKFPISRPNLTFSTLTVSNMSPEDSSIYLCSARGGVGGYTFGSGTRLTVV.

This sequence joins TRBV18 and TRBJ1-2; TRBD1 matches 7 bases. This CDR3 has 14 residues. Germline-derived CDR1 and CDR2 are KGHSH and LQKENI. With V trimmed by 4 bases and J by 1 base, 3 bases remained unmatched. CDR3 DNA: TGTGCCAGCTCACTGGGACAGATTAACTATGGCTACACCTTC. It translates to CASSLGQINYGYTF. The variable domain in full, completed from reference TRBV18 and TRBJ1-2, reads NAGVMQNPRHLVRRRGQEARLRCSPMKGHSHVYWYRQLPEEGLKFMVYLQKENIIDESGMPKERFSAEFPKEGPSILRIQQVVRGDSAAYFCASSLGQINYGYTFGSGTRLTVV.

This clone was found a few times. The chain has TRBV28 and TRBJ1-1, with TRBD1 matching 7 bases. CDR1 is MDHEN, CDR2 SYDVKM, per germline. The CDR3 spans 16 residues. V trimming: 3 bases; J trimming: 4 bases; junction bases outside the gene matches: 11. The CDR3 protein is CASSLRDRILGTEAFF. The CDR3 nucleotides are TGTGCCAGCAGTTTGAGGGACAGAATCTTGGGCACTGAAGCTTTCTTT.

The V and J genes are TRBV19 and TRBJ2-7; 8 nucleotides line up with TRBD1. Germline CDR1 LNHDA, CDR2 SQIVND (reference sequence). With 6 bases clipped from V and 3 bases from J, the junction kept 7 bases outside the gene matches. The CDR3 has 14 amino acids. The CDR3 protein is CASSPGDRNYEQYF. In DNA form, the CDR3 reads TGTGCCAGTAGCCCCGGGGACAGGAACTACGAGCAGTACTTC.